These 6 T cell receptor beta chains were sequenced from one sample in a study of T cell clones after liver transplantation. Profiling relied on immunoSEQ multiplex PCR, and the TCRdb table lists in-frame clones only, not all of them. The repertoire has 50,000 to 70,000 clones, around 70% of them found once; the top ten carry 2.8%. The source material was CD4+ T cells from blood, sampled at the 15-month timepoint. These receptors were collected from a human patient who received a liver transplant. Some T cells may be graft donor cells.

The chain employs TRBV7-9 and TRBJ2-3; tentative D call: TRBD2 (6 bases). The CDR3 loop spans 17 amino acids. V lost 1 base and J lost 1, with 15 bases in between. From germline, CDR1 is SEHNR and CDR2 FQNEAQ (reference sequence). The CDR3 sequence is CASSLGGGGIRTDTQYF. DNA for the CDR3: TGTGCCAGCAGCTTAGGTGGTGGGGGGATTCGCACAGATACGCAGTATTTT.

This clone was recorded only once. The V and J genes are TRBV6-5 and TRBJ2-3; unclear D gene. The CDR3 length is 13 residues. V dropped 7 bases and J dropped 3 bases, with 11 bases sitting between them. The germline gives CDR1 MNHEY, CDR2 SVGAGI. The CDR3, as DNA: TGTGCCAGCACCAAGGCGGCGACAGATACGCAGTATTTT. Translated, it gives CASTKAATDTQYF.

This chain links TRBV27 with TRBJ2-7; D gene ambiguous. This CDR3 has 15 amino acids. Per the germline V gene, CDR1 is MNHEY and CDR2 is SMNVEV (reference sequence). V was cut by 5 bases and J by 0 bases, with 14 bases left in between. CDR3 in DNA: TGTGCCAGCAGTGTGACGATATTCCGCTCCTACGAGCAGTACTTC. This sequence encodes CASSVTIFRSYEQYF.

The V call is TRBV6-1, the J call TRBJ2-7, with D perhaps assigned TRBD1 or TRBD2 (6 bases each). Germline CDR1 and CDR2: MNHNS and SASEGT. The CDR3 is made up of 15 amino acids. V lost 1 base to trimming and J lost 0 bases, with 10 bases between them. The CDR3 nucleotides read TGTGCCAGCAGTGAAGAGGAGGGGGGCTCCTACGAGCAGTACTTC. Translated: CASSEEEGGSYEQYF.

This clone came up a few times. The V gene is TRBV15, the J gene TRBJ1-3; D not resolved. The CDR3 has 13 residues. Germline CDR1 and CDR2: LNHNV and YYDKDF (reference sequence). Trimming cost V 4 bases and J 10 bases, with 14 bases left between them. CDR3 coding DNA: TGTGCCACCAGCACCACTCCCCCATCGACCATATATTTT. Protein sequence: CATSTTPPSTIYF.

This clone has more than one count but fewer than ten. The chain joins TRBV6-1 to TRBJ1-6; maybe TRBD1 (6 bases). The CDR3 totals 14 residues. Germline values: CDR1 MNHNS, CDR2 SASEGT. The V end lost 7 bases, the J end lost 10 bases, and 17 bases lay between the germline ends. CDR3 loop: CASNPAGVRSPLHF. The CDR3 DNA is TGTGCCAGCAATCCCGCAGGGGTCCGGTCACCCCTCCACTTT.